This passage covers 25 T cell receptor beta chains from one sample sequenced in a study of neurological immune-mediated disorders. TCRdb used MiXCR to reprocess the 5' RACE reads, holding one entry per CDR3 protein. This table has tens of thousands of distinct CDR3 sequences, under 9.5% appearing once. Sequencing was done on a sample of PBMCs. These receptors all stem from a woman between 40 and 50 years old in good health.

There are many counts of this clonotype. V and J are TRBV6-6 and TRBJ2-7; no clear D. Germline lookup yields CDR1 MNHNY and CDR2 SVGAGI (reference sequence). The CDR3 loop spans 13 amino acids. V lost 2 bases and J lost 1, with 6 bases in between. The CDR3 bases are TGTGCCAGCAGTTACCACGAATCCTACGAGCAGTACTTC. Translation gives CASSYHESYEQYF.

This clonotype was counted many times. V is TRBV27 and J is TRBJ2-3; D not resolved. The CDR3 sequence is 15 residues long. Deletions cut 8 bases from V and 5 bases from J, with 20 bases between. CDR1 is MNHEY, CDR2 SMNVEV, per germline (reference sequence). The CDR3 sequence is CASQGKNGIKDTQYF. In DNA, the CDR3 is TGTGCCAGCCAAGGGAAAAACGGAATTAAAGATACGCAGTATTTT.

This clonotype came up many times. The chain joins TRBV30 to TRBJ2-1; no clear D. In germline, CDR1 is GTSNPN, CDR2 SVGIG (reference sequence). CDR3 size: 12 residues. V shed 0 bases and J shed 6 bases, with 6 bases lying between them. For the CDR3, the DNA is TGTGCCTGGAGTGTCATTGTCAATGAGCAGTTCTTC. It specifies CAWSVIVNEQFF.

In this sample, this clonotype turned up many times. CDR3 protein: CASSLAQNEAFF. Written as DNA, the CDR3 is TGCGCCAGCAGCTTGGCACAGAATGAAGCTTTCTTT. The V call is TRBV5-1, the J call TRBJ1-1, with unresolved D. This CDR3 is built from 12 residues. V was trimmed by 0 bases and J by 7 bases, leaving 7 bases between them. The germline CDR1 and CDR2 sequences are SGHRS and YFSETQ. The whole variable domain, remainder taken from reference TRBV5-1 and TRBJ1-1, is KAGVTQTPRYLIKTRGQQVTLSCSPISGHRSVSWYQQTPGQGLQFLFEYFSETQRNKGNFPGRFSGRQFSNSRSEMNVSTLELGDSALYLCASSLAQNEAFFGQGTRLTVV.

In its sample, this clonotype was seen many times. The CDR3 DNA reads as TGTGCCAGCTCACCACAATCGACACAACTTGCTGCTCAGAACACTGAAGCTTTCTTT. Translating it yields CASSPQSTQLAAQNTEAFF. The rearrangement uses TRBV18 and TRBJ1-1, with no clear D. Germline V lookup: CDR1 KGHSH, CDR2 LQKENI. V was shortened by 1 base and J by 1 base, with 22 bases between the two germline ends. The CDR3 length is 19 residues.

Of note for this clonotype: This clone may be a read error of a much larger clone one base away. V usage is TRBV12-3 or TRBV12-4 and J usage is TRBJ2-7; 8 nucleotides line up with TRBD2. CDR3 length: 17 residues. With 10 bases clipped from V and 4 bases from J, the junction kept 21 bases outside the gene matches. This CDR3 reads CANSPSFAGGYEYEQYF. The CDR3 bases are TGTGCCAACAGCCCTTCGTTCGCGGGAGGTTACGAGTACGAGCAGTACTTC.

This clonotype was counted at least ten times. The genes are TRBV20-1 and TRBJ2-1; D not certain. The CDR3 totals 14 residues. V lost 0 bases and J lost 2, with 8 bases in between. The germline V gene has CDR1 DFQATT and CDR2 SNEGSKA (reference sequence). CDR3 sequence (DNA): TGCAGTGCTAGAGATTCCTTCACCTACAATGAGCAGTTCTTC. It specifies CSARDSFTYNEQFF.

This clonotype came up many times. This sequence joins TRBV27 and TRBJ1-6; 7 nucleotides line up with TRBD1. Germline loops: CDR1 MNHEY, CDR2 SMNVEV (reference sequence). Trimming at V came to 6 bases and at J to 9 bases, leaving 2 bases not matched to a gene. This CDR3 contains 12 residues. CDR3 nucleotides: TGTGCCAGCAGGAGGGGGCTTTCACCCCTCCACTTT. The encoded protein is CASRRGLSPLHF.

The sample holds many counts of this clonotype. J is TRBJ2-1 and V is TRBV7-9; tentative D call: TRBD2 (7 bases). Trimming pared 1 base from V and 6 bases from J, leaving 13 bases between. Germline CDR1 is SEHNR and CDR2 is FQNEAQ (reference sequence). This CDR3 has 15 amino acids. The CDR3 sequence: CASSLGGGAANEQFF. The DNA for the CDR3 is TGTGCCAGCAGCTTAGGAGGGGGGGCCGCCAATGAGCAGTTCTTC.

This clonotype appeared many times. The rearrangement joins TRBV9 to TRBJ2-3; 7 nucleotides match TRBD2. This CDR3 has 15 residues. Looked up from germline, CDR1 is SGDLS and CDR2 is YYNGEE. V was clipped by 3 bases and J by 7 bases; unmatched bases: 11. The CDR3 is CASSASGDPKNTQYF. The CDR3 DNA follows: TGTGCCAGCAGCGCGAGCGGGGACCCGAAGAATACGCAGTATTTT.

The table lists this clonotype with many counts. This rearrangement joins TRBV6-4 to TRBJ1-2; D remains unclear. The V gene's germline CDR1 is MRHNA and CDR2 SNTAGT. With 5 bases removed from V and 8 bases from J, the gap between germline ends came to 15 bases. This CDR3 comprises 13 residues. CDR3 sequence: CASSPGFTGGYTF. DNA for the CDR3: TGTGCCAGCAGTCCAGGTTTTACGGGGGGCTACACCTTC.

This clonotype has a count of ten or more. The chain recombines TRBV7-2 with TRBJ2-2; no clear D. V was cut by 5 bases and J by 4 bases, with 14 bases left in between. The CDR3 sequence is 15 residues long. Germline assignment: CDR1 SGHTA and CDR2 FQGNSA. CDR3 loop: CASSLRVRTTGELFF. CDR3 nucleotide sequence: TGTGCCAGCAGCCTCCGAGTCCGCACCACCGGGGAGCTGTTTTTT.

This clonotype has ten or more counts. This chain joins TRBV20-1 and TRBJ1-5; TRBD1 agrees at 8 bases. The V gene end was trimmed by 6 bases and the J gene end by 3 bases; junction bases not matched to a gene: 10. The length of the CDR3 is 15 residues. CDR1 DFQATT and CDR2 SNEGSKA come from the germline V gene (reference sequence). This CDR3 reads CSAGGTGGHNQPQHF. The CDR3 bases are TGCAGTGCAGGCGGGACAGGCGGTCACAATCAGCCCCAGCATTTT.

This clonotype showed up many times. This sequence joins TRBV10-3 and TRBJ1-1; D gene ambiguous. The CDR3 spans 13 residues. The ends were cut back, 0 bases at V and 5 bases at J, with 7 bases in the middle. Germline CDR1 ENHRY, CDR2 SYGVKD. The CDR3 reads CAISESGYTEAFF. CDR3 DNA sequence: TGTGCCATCAGTGAGTCTGGATATACTGAAGCTTTCTTT.

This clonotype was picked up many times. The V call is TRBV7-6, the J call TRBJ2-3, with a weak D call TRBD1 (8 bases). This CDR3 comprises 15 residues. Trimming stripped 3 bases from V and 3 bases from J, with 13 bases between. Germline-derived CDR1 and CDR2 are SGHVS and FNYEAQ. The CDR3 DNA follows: TGTGCCAGCAGCTTCGGACAGGGAGGGACAGATACGCAGTATTTT. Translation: CASSFGQGGTDTQYF.

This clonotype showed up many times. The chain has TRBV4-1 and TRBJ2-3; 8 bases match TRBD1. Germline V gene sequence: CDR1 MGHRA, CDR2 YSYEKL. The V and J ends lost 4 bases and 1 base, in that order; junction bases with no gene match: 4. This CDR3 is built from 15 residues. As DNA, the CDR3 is TGCGCCAGCAGCCCGACAGGGGCGGGCACAGATACGCAGTATTTT. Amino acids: CASSPTGAGTDTQYF.

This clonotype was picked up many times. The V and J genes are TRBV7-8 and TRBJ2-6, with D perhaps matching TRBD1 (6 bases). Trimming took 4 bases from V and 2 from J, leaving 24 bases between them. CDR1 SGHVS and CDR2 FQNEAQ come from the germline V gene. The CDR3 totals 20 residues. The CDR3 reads CASSYDPTGLYLAGANVLTF. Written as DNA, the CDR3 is TGTGCCAGCAGCTATGACCCAACAGGGCTGTATTTAGCTGGGGCCAACGTCCTGACTTTC.

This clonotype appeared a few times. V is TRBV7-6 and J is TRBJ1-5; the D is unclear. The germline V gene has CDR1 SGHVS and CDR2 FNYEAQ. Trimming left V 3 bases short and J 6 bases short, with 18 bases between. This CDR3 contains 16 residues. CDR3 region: CASSFSPHGETQPQHF. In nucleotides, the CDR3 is TGTGCCAGCAGCTTTAGCCCACACGGGGAGACTCAGCCCCAGCATTTT.

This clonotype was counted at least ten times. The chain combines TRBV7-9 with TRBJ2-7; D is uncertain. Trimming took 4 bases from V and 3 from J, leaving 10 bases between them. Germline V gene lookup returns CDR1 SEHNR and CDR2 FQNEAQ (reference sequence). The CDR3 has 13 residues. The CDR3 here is CASSSFRDYEQYF. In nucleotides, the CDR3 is TGTGCCAGCAGCTCCTTTAGGGACTACGAGCAGTACTTC.

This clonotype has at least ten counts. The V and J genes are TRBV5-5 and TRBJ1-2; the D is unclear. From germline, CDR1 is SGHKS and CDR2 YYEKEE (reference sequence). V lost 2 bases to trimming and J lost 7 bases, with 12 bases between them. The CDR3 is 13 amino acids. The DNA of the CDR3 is TGTGCCAGCAGCTTTCATGGTTCTCCTGGCTACACCTTC. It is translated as CASSFHGSPGYTF.

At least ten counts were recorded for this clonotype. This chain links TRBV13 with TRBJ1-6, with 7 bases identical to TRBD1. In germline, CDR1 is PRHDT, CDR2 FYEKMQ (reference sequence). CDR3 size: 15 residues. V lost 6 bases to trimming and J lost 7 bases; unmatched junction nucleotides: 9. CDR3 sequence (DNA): TGTGCCAGCAGTTTTGACAGGGTTCTGAATTCACCCCTCCACTTT. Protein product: CASSFDRVLNSPLHF. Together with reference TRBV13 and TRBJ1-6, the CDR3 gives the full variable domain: AAGVIQSPRHLIKEKRETATLKCYPIPRHDTVYWYQQGPGQDPQFLISFYEKMQSDKGSIPDRFSAQQFSDYHSELNMSSLELGDSALYFCASSFDRVLNSPLHFGNGTRLTVT.

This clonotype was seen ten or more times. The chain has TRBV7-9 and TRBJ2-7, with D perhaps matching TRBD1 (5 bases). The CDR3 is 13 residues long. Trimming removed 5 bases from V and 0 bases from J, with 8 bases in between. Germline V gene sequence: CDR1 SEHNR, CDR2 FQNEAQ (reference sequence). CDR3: CASSRQSSYEQYF. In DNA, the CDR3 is TGTGCCAGCAGCCGACAGAGCTCCTACGAGCAGTACTTC.

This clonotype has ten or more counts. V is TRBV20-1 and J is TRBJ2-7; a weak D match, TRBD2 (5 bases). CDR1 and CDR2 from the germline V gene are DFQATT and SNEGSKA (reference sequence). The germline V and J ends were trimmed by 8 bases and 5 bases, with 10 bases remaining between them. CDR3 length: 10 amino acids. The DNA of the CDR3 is TGCAGTAAGACCGGGGACGAGCAGTACTTC. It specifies CSKTGDEQYF.

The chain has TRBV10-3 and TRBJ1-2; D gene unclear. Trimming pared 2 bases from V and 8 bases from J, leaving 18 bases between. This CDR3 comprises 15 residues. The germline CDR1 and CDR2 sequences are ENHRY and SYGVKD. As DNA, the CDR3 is TGTGCCATCAGTGAGATCCTGATAGGGCCTCTGGGCTACACCTTC. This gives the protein CAISEILIGPLGYTF.

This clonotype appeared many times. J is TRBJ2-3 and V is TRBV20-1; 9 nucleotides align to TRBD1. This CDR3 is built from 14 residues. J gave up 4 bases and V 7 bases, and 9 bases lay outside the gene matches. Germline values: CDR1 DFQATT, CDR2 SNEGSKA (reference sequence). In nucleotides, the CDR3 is TGCAGTGGGAATCCGGGGACAGGGTCAGATACGCAGTATTTT. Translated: CSGNPGTGSDTQYF.